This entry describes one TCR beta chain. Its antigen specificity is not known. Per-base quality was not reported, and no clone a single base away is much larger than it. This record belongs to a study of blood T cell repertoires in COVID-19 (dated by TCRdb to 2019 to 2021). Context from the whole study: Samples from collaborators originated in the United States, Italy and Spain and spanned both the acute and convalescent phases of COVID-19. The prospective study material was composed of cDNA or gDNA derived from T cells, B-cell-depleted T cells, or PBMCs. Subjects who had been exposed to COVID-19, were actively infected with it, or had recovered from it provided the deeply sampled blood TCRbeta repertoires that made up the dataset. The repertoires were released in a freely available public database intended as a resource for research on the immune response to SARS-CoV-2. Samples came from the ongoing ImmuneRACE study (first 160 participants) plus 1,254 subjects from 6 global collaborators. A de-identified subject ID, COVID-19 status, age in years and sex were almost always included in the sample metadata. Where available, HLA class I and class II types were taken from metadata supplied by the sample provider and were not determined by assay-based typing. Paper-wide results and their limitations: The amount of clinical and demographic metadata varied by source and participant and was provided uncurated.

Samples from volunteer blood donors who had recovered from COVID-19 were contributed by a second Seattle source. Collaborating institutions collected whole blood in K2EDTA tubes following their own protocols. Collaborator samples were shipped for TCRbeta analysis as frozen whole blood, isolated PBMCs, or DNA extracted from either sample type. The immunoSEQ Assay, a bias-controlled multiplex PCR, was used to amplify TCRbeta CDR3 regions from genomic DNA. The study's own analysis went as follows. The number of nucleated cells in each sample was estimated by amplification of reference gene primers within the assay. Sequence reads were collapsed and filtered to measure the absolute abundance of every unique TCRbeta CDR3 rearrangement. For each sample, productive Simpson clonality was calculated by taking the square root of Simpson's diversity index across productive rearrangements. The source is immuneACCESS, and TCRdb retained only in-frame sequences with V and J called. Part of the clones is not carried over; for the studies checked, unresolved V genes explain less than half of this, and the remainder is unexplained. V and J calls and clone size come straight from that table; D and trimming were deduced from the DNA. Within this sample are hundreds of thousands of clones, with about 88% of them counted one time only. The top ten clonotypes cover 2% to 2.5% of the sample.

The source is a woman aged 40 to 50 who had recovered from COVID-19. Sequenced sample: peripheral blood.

CDR3 region: CASSSSYLAGAGEQYF. The DNA sequence is as follows: TGTGCCAGCAGCTCCTCCTACCTAGCGGGAGCGGGGGAGCAGTACTTC. The V gene is TRBV7-2 and the J gene is TRBJ2-7; 10 middle bases align to TRBD2. From a lookup of the germline V gene, CDR1 and CDR2 are SGHTA and FQGNSA. Spanning cysteine to phenylalanine, the CDR3 consists of 16 amino acids. Only the CDR3 DNA stays, 48 bases, in frame from base 1. Trimming removed 4 bases from V and 7 bases from J; the gene matches leave 13 bases unexplained. Reference TRBV7-2 and TRBJ2-7 proteins supply the regions before and after the CDR3; the full variable domain is: GAGVSQSPSNKVTEKGKDVELRCDPISGHTALYWYRQSLGQGLEFLIYFQGNSAPDKSGLPSDRFSAERTGGSVSTLTIQRTQQEDSAVYLCASSSSYLAGAGEQYFGPGTRLTVT.